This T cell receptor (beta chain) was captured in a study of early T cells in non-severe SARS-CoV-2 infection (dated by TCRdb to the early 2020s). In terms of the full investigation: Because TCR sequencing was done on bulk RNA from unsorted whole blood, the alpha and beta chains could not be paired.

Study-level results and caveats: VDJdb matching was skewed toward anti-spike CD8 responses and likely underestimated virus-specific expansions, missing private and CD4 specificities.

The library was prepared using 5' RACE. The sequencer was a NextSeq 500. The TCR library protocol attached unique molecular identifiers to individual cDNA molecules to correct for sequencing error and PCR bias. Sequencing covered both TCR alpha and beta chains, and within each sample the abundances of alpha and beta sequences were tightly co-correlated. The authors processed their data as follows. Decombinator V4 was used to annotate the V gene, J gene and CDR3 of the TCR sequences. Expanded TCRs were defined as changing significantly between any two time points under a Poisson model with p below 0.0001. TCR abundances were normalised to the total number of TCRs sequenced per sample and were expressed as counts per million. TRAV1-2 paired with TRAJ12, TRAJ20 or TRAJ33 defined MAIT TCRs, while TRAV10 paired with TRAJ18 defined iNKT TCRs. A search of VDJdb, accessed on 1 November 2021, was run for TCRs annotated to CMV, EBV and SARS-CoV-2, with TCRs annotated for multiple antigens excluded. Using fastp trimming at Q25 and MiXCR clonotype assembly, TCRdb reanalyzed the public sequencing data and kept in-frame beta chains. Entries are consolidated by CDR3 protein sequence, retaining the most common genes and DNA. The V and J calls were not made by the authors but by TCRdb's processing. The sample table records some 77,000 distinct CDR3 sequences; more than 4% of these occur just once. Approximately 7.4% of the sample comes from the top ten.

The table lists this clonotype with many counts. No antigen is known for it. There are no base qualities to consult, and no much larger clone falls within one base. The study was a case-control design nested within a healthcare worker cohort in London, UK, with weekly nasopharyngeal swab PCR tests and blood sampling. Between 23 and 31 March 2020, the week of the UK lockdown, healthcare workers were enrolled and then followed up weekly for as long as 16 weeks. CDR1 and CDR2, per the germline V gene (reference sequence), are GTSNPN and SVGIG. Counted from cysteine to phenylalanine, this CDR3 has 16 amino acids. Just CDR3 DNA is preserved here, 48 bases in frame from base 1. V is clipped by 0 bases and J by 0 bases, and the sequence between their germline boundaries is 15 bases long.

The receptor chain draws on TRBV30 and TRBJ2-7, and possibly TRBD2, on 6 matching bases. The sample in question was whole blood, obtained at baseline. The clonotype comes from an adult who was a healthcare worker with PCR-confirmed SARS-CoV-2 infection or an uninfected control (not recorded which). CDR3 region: CAWSVFGQGLSYEQYF. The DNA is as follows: TGTGCCTGGAGTGTATTTGGGCAGGGACTCTCCTACGAGCAGTACTTC.